This TCR beta chain appears in the sequencing data of a study of cytomegalovirus exposure and HLA in healthy donors. Study context: Within an early data release were 85 million or so unique TCRs drawn from HLA-typed donors.

Whole-study results and caveats: Later work associated fewer than 20,000 TCR beta sequences with HLA alleles at 0.05 false discovery rate.

The CDR3 is 16 residues long. The V end lost 0 bases, the J end lost 3 bases, and 12 bases lay between the germline ends. A multiplex PCR was run with 60 Vbeta primers and 13 Jbeta primers. Using immunoSEQ multiplex PCR, the repertoire was profiled, and TCRdb retains in-frame clones only, with some absent. The data show some 96,000 clones, with around 76% seen just once and roughly 7% held by the top ten. With regard to this clone: Its specificity is unknown.

The rearrangement joins TRBV23-1 to TRBJ2-1; possible D gene TRBD1, 5 bases. TRBV23-1 is identified as an open reading frame with a role that is uncertain. This clonotype was sampled from a man aged 40-55 years in good health and CMV-seropositive. Sequenced material: PBMCs. The CDR3 protein is CASSQSLGLSYNEQFF. CDR3 coding DNA: TGCGCCAGCAGTCAATCTTTGGGGCTAAGCTACAATGAGCAGTTCTTC.